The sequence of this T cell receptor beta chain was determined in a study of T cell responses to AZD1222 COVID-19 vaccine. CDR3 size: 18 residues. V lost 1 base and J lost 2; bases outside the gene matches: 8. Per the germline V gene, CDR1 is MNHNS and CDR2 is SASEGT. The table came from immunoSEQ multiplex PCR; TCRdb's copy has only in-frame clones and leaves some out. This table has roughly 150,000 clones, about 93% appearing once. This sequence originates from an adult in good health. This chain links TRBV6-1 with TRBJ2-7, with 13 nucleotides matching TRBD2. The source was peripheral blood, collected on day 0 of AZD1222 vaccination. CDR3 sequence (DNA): TGTGCCAGCAGTGAAGGCCTCGGGGGACTAGCGGGACCCTACGAGCAGTACTTC. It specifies CASSEGLGGLAGPYEQYF.